The 11 T cell receptor beta chains presented below share a single source sample, sequenced in a study of T cells after yellow fever vaccination. Each CDR3 protein gets one entry after TCRdb re-called the 5' RACE reads with MiXCR. The repertoire holds over 65,000 distinct CDR3 sequences, with 13% as singletons. The source was CD8+ T cells not binding an NS4B(214-222) dextramer, sorted from PBMCs, collected approximately 22 days after the first yellow fever vaccination. The receptor source for this set is a young man who received the YFV17D yellow fever vaccine.

V usage is TRBV4-3 and J usage is TRBJ2-1; D possibly uses TRBD1 or TRBD2 (5 bases each). CDR3 length equals 16 residues. Germline assignment: CDR1 LGHNA and CDR2 YSLEER. V lost 0 bases, J lost 3 bases, and 12 bases lay in between. The CDR3 nucleotides are TGCGCCAGCAGCCAAGATCGGGACCGTCTCTACAATGAGCAGTTCTTC. Translating it yields CASSQDRDRLYNEQFF.

The chain links TRBV7-9 to TRBJ2-7, with D unresolved. Germline V lookup: CDR1 SEHNR, CDR2 FQNEAQ (reference sequence). Trimming took off 5 bases at V and 4 bases at J, with 12 bases between the two ends. The CDR3 runs to 13 residues. Here the CDR3 DNA reads TGTGCCAGCAGCCCGACTGATAGATACGAGCAGTACTTC. This translates into CASSPTDRYEQYF. The full variable domain, its missing parts supplied by reference TRBV7-9 and TRBJ2-7, is DTGVSQNPRHKITKRGQNVTFRCDPISEHNRLYWYRQTLGQGPEFLTYFQNEAQLEKSRLLSDRFSAERPKGSFSTLEIQRTEQGDSAMYLCASSPTDRYEQYFGPGTRLTVT.

This clonotype was seen more than once but under ten times. The rearrangement links TRBV4-1 to TRBJ1-3; 8 positions match TRBD1. The CDR3 is 14 amino acids. Germline V gene sequence: CDR1 MGHRA, CDR2 YSYEKL. V dropped 3 bases and J dropped 3; count of bases not matched to a gene: 1. The CDR3 DNA is TGCGCCAGCAGCCAGACAGGGGATGGAAACACCATATATTTT. Amino acid sequence: CASSQTGDGNTIYF.

This clonotype has ten or more counts. The chain carries TRBV7-2 and TRBJ2-3; D could derive from TRBD1 or TRBD2 (6 bases each). Trimming removed 1 base from V and 6 bases from J, with 17 bases in between. The CDR3 loop spans 16 amino acids. Looked up from germline, CDR1 is SGHTA and CDR2 is FQGNSA. The CDR3 here is CASSLVRALGGDTQYF. CDR3 bases: TGTGCCAGCAGCTTAGTAAGGGCGCTAGGGGGGGATACGCAGTATTTT.

The genes are TRBV9 and TRBJ2-1; 11 nucleotides agree with TRBD2. J lost 2 bases, V lost 4 bases, and 5 bases had no gene match. In germline, CDR1 is SGDLS, CDR2 YYNGEE. The CDR3 runs 16 residues. The CDR3 loop is CASSFTSGGAYNEQFF. The DNA for the CDR3 is TGTGCCAGCAGCTTTACTAGCGGGGGTGCCTACAATGAGCAGTTCTTC.

V gene TRBV7-9 combines with J gene TRBJ2-5, with D perhaps matching TRBD1 or TRBD2 (5 bases each). CDR1 SEHNR and CDR2 FQNEAQ come from the germline V gene (reference sequence). V lost 4 bases to trimming and J lost 4 bases, with 13 bases between them. The CDR3 is made up of 14 amino acids. CDR3 region: CASSSRGPGETQYF. The CDR3 DNA is TGTGCCAGCAGCTCTAGGGGACCGGGAGAGACCCAGTACTTC.

This clonotype has more than one count but fewer than ten. V and J are TRBV3-1 and TRBJ2-6, with a tentative D call TRBD2 (5 bases). Between the trimmed V and J ends, which lost 1 base and 3 bases, there was a span of 10 bases. Germline V gene sequence: CDR1 LGHDT, CDR2 YNNKEL (reference sequence). The CDR3 consists of 16 residues. The CDR3 protein is CASSQAGVGGANVLTF. In DNA, the CDR3 is TGTGCCAGCAGCCAAGCCGGGGTCGGTGGGGCCAACGTCCTGACTTTC. The whole variable domain, filled in from reference TRBV3-1 and TRBJ2-6, reads DTAVSQTPKYLVTQMGNDKSIKCEQNLGHDTMYWYKQDSKKFLKIMFSYNNKELIINETVPNRFSPKSPDKAHLNLHINSLELGDSAVYFCASSQAGVGGANVLTFGAGSRLTVL.

The sample holds a few counts of this clonotype. V gene TRBV20-1 combines with J gene TRBJ2-5; D is possibly TRBD2 (7 bases). The CDR3 runs 12 residues. CDR1 and CDR2 from the germline V gene are DFQATT and SNEGSKA (reference sequence). V was trimmed by 3 bases and J by 5 bases, leaving 10 bases between them. For the CDR3, the DNA is TGCAGTGCTAGCGGGGGGCTGGAGACCCAGTACTTC. It yields the protein CSASGGLETQYF.

This clonotype was detected only a few times. The chain combines TRBV20-1 with TRBJ2-3; the D is unclear. Germline-derived CDR1 and CDR2 are DFQATT and SNEGSKA (reference sequence). This CDR3 comprises 14 residues. Trimming shortened V by 6 bases and J by 0 bases, and 13 bases separated the two germline ends. DNA of the CDR3: TGCAGTGCCCTTAACTGGCCTAGCACAGATACGCAGTATTTT. Its protein product is CSALNWPSTDTQYF.

This rearrangement joins TRBV7-8 to TRBJ2-1; possibly TRBD1 for D (5 bases). Per the germline V gene, CDR1 is SGHVS and CDR2 is FQNEAQ. The V end lost 3 bases, the J end lost 8 bases, and 20 bases lay between the germline ends. The CDR3 spans 16 residues. The CDR3 reads CASSFSTPGWFYEQFF. CDR3 DNA sequence: TGTGCCAGCAGCTTTAGCACCCCAGGGTGGTTTTATGAGCAGTTCTTC.

The CDR3 reads CASSESAGLAYNEQFF. In nucleotides, the CDR3 is TGCGCCAGCAGTGAGTCGGCGGGACTAGCCTACAATGAGCAGTTCTTC. The rearrangement uses TRBV10-2 and TRBJ2-1, with TRBD2 matching over 8 bases. The CDR3 extends over 16 amino acids. The germline CDR1 and CDR2 sequences are WSHSY and SAAADI. V was clipped by 0 bases and J by 2 bases; unmatched bases: 3.